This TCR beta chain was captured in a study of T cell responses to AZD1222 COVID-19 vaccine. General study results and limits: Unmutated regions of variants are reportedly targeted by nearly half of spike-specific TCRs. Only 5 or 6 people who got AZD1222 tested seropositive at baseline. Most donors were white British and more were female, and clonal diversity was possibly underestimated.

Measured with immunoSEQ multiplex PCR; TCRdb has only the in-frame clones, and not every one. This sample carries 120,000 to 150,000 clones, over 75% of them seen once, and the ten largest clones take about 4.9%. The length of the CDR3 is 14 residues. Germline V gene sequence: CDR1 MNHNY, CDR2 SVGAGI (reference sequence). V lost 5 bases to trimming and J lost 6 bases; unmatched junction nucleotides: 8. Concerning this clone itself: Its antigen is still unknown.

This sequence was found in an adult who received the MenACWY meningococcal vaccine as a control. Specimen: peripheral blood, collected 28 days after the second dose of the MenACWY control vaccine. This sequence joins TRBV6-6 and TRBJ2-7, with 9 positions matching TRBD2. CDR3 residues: CASSPDGTSREQYF. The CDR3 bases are TGTGCCAGCAGTCCCGACGGGACTAGCCGCGAGCAGTACTTC.